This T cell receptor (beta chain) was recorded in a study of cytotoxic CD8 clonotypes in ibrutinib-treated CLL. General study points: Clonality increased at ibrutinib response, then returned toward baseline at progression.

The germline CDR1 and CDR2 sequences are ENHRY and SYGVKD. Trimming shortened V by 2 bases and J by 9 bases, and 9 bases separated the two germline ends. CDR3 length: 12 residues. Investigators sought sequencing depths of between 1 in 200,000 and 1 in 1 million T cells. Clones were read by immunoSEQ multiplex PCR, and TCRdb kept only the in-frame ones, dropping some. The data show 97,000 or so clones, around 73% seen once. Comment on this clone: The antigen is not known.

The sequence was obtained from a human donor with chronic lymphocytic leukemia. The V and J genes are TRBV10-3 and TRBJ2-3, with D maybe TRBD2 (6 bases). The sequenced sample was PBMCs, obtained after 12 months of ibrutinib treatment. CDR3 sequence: CAISEGLATQYF. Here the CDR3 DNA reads TGTGCCATCAGTGAGGGGCTAGCGACGCAGTATTTT.